This TCR beta chain was retrieved from a study of regulatory T cells in long-lasting Graves disease. This clonotype was seen a handful of times. Its target is not known. Building the TCR beta libraries relied on iRepertoire HTBI primers, and CDR3 regions underwent Arm-PCR. MiXCR, run by TCRdb on the multiplex PCR reads, gives a single entry per CDR3 protein. Among roughly 400,000 distinct CDR3 sequences listed, about 15% were seen once. Documented time point: newly diagnosed GD, antithyroid drugs for less than 3 months. The authors made the TCR library using RNA they extracted from PBMCs. Trimming took off 1 base at V and 0 bases at J, with 15 bases between the two ends. CDR3 length: 17 residues. Germline lookup yields CDR1 MDHEN and CDR2 SYDVKM. General study results and limits: Accuracy could have been hurt by small sample size.

These data are also associated with another study on T cells in Graves' hyperthyroidism and ophthalmopathy. From that report: Lactation, pregnancy, other autoimmune disease or uncontrolled infection excluded patients. HTBI primers drove first-round RT-PCR of the TCR CDR3.

The V call is TRBV28, the J call TRBJ1-1; no clear D gene. This material consisted of peripheral blood mononuclear cells (PBMCs), taken at new diagnosis, from a patient treated with antithyroid drugs. This receptor was identified in a woman aged 40 to 49 with Graves disease. CDR3 in amino acids: CASSLYPPQNMNTEAFF. DNA for the CDR3: TGTGCCAGCAGTTTATACCCCCCCCAGAATATGAACACTGAAGCTTTCTTT.